The present entry profiles one TCR beta chain with its context. This sample is part of a study of graft-versus-host responses after intestinal transplantation. Study-level background: Transplantation in recipients was multivisceral, liver-intestinal, or isolated intestinal.

This CDR3 contains 15 residues. The V and J ends lost 5 bases and 5 bases, in that order; junction bases with no gene match: 8. Germline CDR1 and CDR2: SGHAT and FQNNGV. The protocol was immunoSEQ multiplex PCR, while the TCRdb copy is restricted to in-frame clones and leaves out a portion. The data contain roughly 53,000 clones, 91% of them seen just once; the ten biggest clones take up approximately 5.5%. The chain employs TRBV11-2 and TRBJ2-5, with TRBD1 matching 10 bases. The sequencing used PBMCs, collected 650 to 670 days after intestinal transplant. The receptor comes from a human patient who received an intestinal transplant, so some T cells may come from the graft donor. As DNA, the CDR3 is TGTGCCAGCAGCCCCAACCCGGACAGGGGGGAGACCCAGTACTTC. It codes for CASSPNPDRGETQYF.